The next 5 T cell receptor beta chains were all read from a single sample in a study of blood T cell repertoires in COVID-19. TCRdb keeps only in-frame clones here, not all; method: immunoSEQ multiplex PCR. The sample has about 270,000 clones, approximately 86% seen once; the top ten hold around 8.8%. The specimen was peripheral blood. Every receptor here comes from a man aged 35 to 55 with active or convalescent COVID-19.

This clone was seen only once. This chain links TRBV2 with TRBJ2-1, with 11 bases that match TRBD1. The germline CDR1 and CDR2 sequences are SNHLY and FYNNEI. CDR3 size: 15 residues. The V gene end was trimmed by 3 bases and the J gene end by 8 bases; junction bases not matched to a gene: 6. DNA of the CDR3: TGTGCCAGCAGTGACCCCGGGACAGGGGGGGATGAGCAGTTCTTC. Translated, it gives CASSDPGTGGDEQFF.

The chain recombines TRBV6-6 with TRBJ2-7; possible D gene TRBD2, 5 bases. The germline CDR1 and CDR2 sequences are MNHNY and SVGAGI (reference sequence). V lost 6 bases and J 6 bases, leaving 9 bases between the germline ends. The CDR3 contains 11 residues. The CDR3 DNA follows: TGTGCCAGCAGGCACGAGGGCGAGCAGTACTTC. Translated, it gives CASRHEGEQYF.

The rearrangement links TRBV4-1 to TRBJ2-5; 11 nucleotides match TRBD2. The CDR3 sequence is 18 residues long. J gave up 4 bases and V 0 bases, and 10 bases lay outside the gene matches. The germline V gene encodes CDR1 MGHRA and CDR2 YSYEKL. CDR3 sequence reads: CASSQDPPISGRGETQYF. CDR3 sequence (DNA): TGCGCCAGCAGCCAAGATCCCCCGATTAGCGGGAGGGGAGAGACCCAGTACTTC.

The rearrangement joins TRBV10-2 to TRBJ2-5; no definite D call. This CDR3 spans 12 amino acids. Looked up from germline, CDR1 is WSHSY and CDR2 is SAAADI. V was shortened by 6 bases and J by 2 bases, with 7 bases between the two germline ends. The CDR3 protein is CASSQRQETQYF. The CDR3 coding sequence is TGCGCCAGCAGCCAGAGGCAAGAGACCCAGTACTTC.

This chain joins TRBV6-5 and TRBJ1-1; 7 nucleotides match TRBD1. CDR1 is MNHEY, CDR2 SVGAGI, per germline. The CDR3 is 14 residues long. The trim removed 2 bases at V and 7 bases at J, leaving 7 bases unmatched. As DNA, the CDR3 is TGTGCCAGCAGTTACAGCCAGGGGGATGTTGAAGCTTTCTTT. Amino acids: CASSYSQGDVEAFF.